The present T cell receptor beta chain was sequenced within a study of blood T cell repertoires in COVID-19 (dated by TCRdb to 2019 to 2021). About the investigation overall: Samples covering the acute and convalescent phases of COVID-19 were provided by collaborators in the United States, Italy and Spain. Nearly every sample came with metadata listing a de-identified subject ID, COVID-19 status, age in years and sex. A freely available public database, intended as a resource for researchers studying the immune response to SARS-CoV-2, is where the repertoires were released. Subjects who had been exposed to COVID-19, were actively infected with it, or had recovered from it provided the deeply sampled blood TCRbeta repertoires that made up the dataset. The prospective study material was composed of cDNA or gDNA derived from T cells, B-cell-depleted T cells, or PBMCs. The samples were drawn from two sources: the first 160 participants of the ongoing ImmuneRACE study, and 1,200 or so subjects contributed by 6 global collaborators. Where available, HLA class I and class II types were obtained from metadata supplied by the sample provider rather than from assay-based typing. Paper-wide results and their limitations: The amount of clinical and demographic metadata varied by source and participant and was provided uncurated.

There are a few counts of this clone. What antigen it recognizes has not been identified. No base quality values were provided; no much bigger clone lies one nucleotide off. TCRbeta CDR3 regions were amplified from genomic DNA using the immunoSEQ Assay, a bias-controlled multiplex PCR. The paper's processing steps were these. Nucleated cell counts per sample were estimated from amplification of reference gene primers within the assay. To quantify the absolute abundance of each unique TCRbeta CDR3 rearrangement, sequence reads were collapsed and filtered. For each sample, productive Simpson clonality was calculated as the square root of Simpson's diversity index over productive rearrangements. What TCRdb holds here is the immuneACCESS table cut down to in-frame rearrangements. Part of the clones is not present; checked against another copy, under half of the missing clones reflect an unresolved V gene, and the others are unexplained. V and J calls and clone size are copied from that table; D and trimming were computed from the DNA. This sample has around 25,000 clones in its table, and about nine tenths of those were observed once. Of the sample, roughly 4.7% is held by the ten largest clones.

Looking up the germline V gene (reference sequence) yields CDR1 SGHNT and CDR2 YYREEE. V is reduced by 5 bases and J by 4 bases, leaving a spacing of 12 bases between them. Spanning cysteine to phenylalanine, the CDR3 consists of 13 amino acids. Left in the record is the CDR3 DNA by itself, 39 bases read in frame from the first base. Collaborating institutions collected whole blood in K2EDTA tubes following their own protocols. For TCRbeta analysis, collaborators shipped samples as frozen whole blood, isolated PBMCs, or DNA extracted from either of those sample types. The receptor comes from a man aged 50 to 59 with active COVID-19. Sequencing used peripheral blood. The sequence joins TRBV5-4 to TRBJ1-2; tentative D gene TRBD1, with 5 bases matching. The CDR3 here reads CASRPNGGYGYTF. The nucleotide sequence reads as follows: TGTGCCAGCAGACCTAACGGGGGCTATGGCTACACCTTC.